One sample yielded the 27 T cell receptor beta chains listed below, sequenced in a study of T cell responses to AZD1222 COVID-19 vaccine. Produced via immunoSEQ multiplex PCR; TCRdb's table is partial and in-frame only. The table records 95,000 to 150,000 clones, roughly 89% of them present only once. Sequencing used peripheral blood, obtained on day 0 of AZD1222 vaccination. These receptors originate from an adult in good health.

The chain couples TRBV11-2 to TRBJ1-6; D not certain. Germline lookup yields CDR1 SGHAT and CDR2 FQNNGV. The CDR3 loop spans 18 amino acids. Trimming removed 5 bases at V and 1 base at J, with 18 bases between. CDR3 protein: CASSPWIQSPSYNSPLHF. For the CDR3, the DNA is TGTGCCAGCAGCCCCTGGATCCAAAGTCCTTCCTATAATTCACCCCTCCACTTT. The full variable domain, completed using reference TRBV11-2 and TRBJ1-6, is EAGVAQSPRYKIIEKRQSVAFWCNPISGHATLYWYQQILGQGPKLLIQFQNNGVVDDSQLPKDRFSAERLKGVDSTLKIQPAKLEDSAVYLCASSPWIQSPSYNSPLHFGNGTRLTVT.

The genes are TRBV11-2 and TRBJ2-1; 11 bases match TRBD2. CDR3 length equals 14 residues. The germline CDR1 and CDR2 sequences are SGHAT and FQNNGV. V shed 3 bases, J shed 8 bases, and the junction held 3 bases outside the gene matches. The CDR3 region is CASSFLSGRDEQFF. Here the CDR3 DNA reads TGTGCCAGCAGCTTCCTTAGCGGGAGGGATGAGCAGTTCTTC.

The rearrangement joins TRBV10-1 to TRBJ2-3; D ambiguous. CDR1 is WNHNN and CDR2 is SYGVQD in the germline V gene (reference sequence). CDR3 length equals 12 residues. Trimming shortened V by 6 bases and J by 2 bases, and 6 bases separated the two germline ends. The chain's CDR3 is CASSGLTDTQYF. The CDR3 coding sequence is TGCGCCAGCAGCGGTCTCACAGATACGCAGTATTTT.

The rearrangement joins TRBV14 to TRBJ2-7, with D possibly matching TRBD2 (5 bases). V lost 2 bases and J 3 bases, leaving 8 bases between the germline ends. CDR3 length: 13 amino acids. Per the germline V gene, CDR1 is SGHDN and CDR2 is FVKESK. The CDR3 region is CASSQIGNYEQYF. CDR3 in DNA: TGTGCCAGCAGCCAAATCGGGAACTACGAGCAGTACTTC. The full variable domain, rest sourced from reference TRBV14 and TRBJ2-7, is EAGVTQFPSHSVIEKGQTVTLRCDPISGHDNLYWYRRVMGKEIKFLLHFVKESKQDESGMPNNRFLAERTGGTYSTLKVQPAELEDSGVYFCASSQIGNYEQYFGPGTRLTVT.

J is TRBJ2-7 and V is TRBV5-5; D not resolved. The length of the CDR3 is 14 residues. From germline, CDR1 is SGHKS and CDR2 YYEKEE (reference sequence). V dropped 4 bases and J dropped 0 bases, with 11 bases sitting between them. The CDR3 protein is CASSPAVSSYEQYF. The CDR3 nucleotides are TGTGCCAGCAGCCCCGCGGTTTCCTCCTACGAGCAGTACTTC.

The chain uses TRBV7-9 and TRBJ2-1; D gene ambiguous. Trimming removed 0 bases from V and 0 bases from J, with 6 bases in between. This CDR3 is 15 amino acids long. The germline V gene encodes CDR1 SEHNR and CDR2 FQNEAQ (reference sequence). The CDR3 DNA follows: TGTGCCAGCAGCTTAGCGGGAAGCTCCTACAATGAGCAGTTCTTC. It translates to CASSLAGSSYNEQFF.

The chain combines TRBV10-2 with TRBJ2-3, with 7 bases identical to TRBD1. This CDR3 comprises 14 residues. V shed 2 bases and J 8 bases; nucleotides not matched to a gene: 7. Germline loops: CDR1 WSHSY, CDR2 SAAADI. CDR3 in amino acids: CASSEDRVVGTQYF. The CDR3 region has the DNA TGCGCCAGCAGTGAGGACAGGGTGGTGGGTACGCAGTATTTT.

The CDR3 region is CASSLRAYGYTF. As DNA, the CDR3 is TGTGCCAGCAGTTTACGGGCCTATGGCTACACCTTC. The V and J genes are TRBV28 and TRBJ1-2; no clear D gene. CDR1 is MDHEN, CDR2 SYDVKM, per germline. The V and J ends lost 2 bases and 4 bases respectively, with 5 bases between them. The CDR3 spans 12 residues.

The chain has TRBV6-5 and TRBJ1-2; possibly TRBD1 for D (6 bases). The CDR3 has 15 amino acids. The V and J ends lost 2 bases and 9 bases respectively, with 19 bases between them. Germline values: CDR1 MNHEY, CDR2 SVGAGI. This CDR3 is CASSYALGGLLRYTF. The CDR3 DNA reads TGTGCCAGCAGTTACGCCCTCGGGGGCCTCTTGCGCTACACCTTC.

The chain has TRBV12-3 or TRBV12-4 and TRBJ1-3; D remains ambiguous. The V and J ends lost 7 bases and 7 bases respectively, with 14 bases between them. CDR3 size: 13 residues. For the CDR3, the DNA is TGTGCCAGCAAGGTGAGGGAGAAGAACACCATATATTTT. Protein: CASKVREKNTIYF.

The rearrangement links TRBV5-1 to TRBJ2-3; D call uncertain. Between the trimmed V and J ends, which lost 1 base and 0 bases, there was a span of 9 bases. Per germline, CDR1 SGHRS and CDR2 YFSETQ. The CDR3 is made up of 15 amino acids. The CDR3 bases are TGCGCCAGCAGCTTGATACTCCAAAGCACAGATACGCAGTATTTT. Translated: CASSLILQSTDTQYF.

This chain uses TRBV5-1 with TRBJ1-1, with 7 bases identical to TRBD1. The CDR3 runs 12 residues. J was trimmed by 6 bases and V by 4 bases; bases with no gene match: 3. Germline V lookup: CDR1 SGHRS, CDR2 YFSETQ. CDR3 amino acids: CASSVQGSEAFF. DNA for the CDR3: TGCGCCAGCAGCGTACAGGGGTCTGAAGCTTTCTTT. Using reference TRBV5-1 and TRBJ1-1 for the parts outside the CDR3, the full variable domain is KAGVTQTPRYLIKTRGQQVTLSCSPISGHRSVSWYQQTPGQGLQFLFEYFSETQRNKGNFPGRFSGRQFSNSRSEMNVSTLELGDSALYLCASSVQGSEAFFGQGTRLTVV.

This clone came up once. CDR3 sequence reads: CASSFDSSNEKLFF. For the CDR3, the DNA is TGTGCCAGCAGCTTCGACAGCTCGAATGAAAAACTGTTTTTT. The chain carries TRBV7-2 and TRBJ1-4; a possible D gene is TRBD1 (5 bases). The germline gives CDR1 SGHTA, CDR2 FQGNSA. Trimming cost V 3 bases and J 5 bases, with 10 bases left between them. This CDR3 spans 14 amino acids.

The J gene is TRBJ2-7, the V gene TRBV29-1; 10 bases match TRBD1. Trimming took 4 bases from V and 1 from J; bases not matched to a gene: 7. The CDR3 is 15 amino acids. From germline, CDR1 is SQVTM and CDR2 ANQGSEA. DNA of the CDR3: TGCAGCGTTGGGGGGTGGGACAGGGGTTCCTACGAGCAGTACTTC. Its protein product is CSVGGWDRGSYEQYF.

The V and J genes are TRBV5-4 and TRBJ2-3, with 14 bases aligning to TRBD2. J lost 1 base, V lost 3 bases, and 4 bases had no gene match. CDR1 and CDR2 from the germline V gene are SGHNT and YYREEE (reference sequence). There are 17 residues in the CDR3. CDR3 protein: CASSSPTSGRGTDTQYF. The CDR3 region has the DNA TGTGCCAGCAGCTCCCCGACTAGCGGGAGGGGCACAGATACGCAGTATTTT.

The chain couples TRBV7-6 to TRBJ2-2; 9 positions agree with TRBD2. Per germline, CDR1 SGHVS and CDR2 FNYEAQ. V lost 6 bases to trimming and J lost 4 bases; unmatched junction nucleotides: 9. The CDR3 spans 16 residues. As DNA, the CDR3 is TGTGCCAGCAGGCCCGCGGGGCGGGAGGGCACCGGGGAGCTGTTTTTT. It encodes CASRPAGREGTGELFF. Based on the CDR3 plus reference TRBV7-6 and TRBJ2-2, the full variable domain is GAGVSQSPRYKVTKRGQDVALRCDPISGHVSLYWYRQALGQGPEFLTYFNYEAQQDKSGLPNDRFSAERPEGSISTLTIQRTEQRDSAMYRCASRPAGREGTGELFFGEGSRLTVL.

The gene calls are TRBV3-1 (or the pseudogene TRBV3-2) and TRBJ1-2, with D maybe TRBD1 (6 bases). Germline-derived CDR1 and CDR2 are LGHDT and YNNKEL (reference sequence). The length of the CDR3 is 12 residues. V shed 3 bases and J shed 8 bases, with 10 bases lying between them. This CDR3 is CASSHMGGGYTF. CDR3 in DNA: TGTGCCAGCAGCCATATGGGGGGCGGCTACACCTTC.

The chain links TRBV7-2 to TRBJ1-5; 7 bases fit TRBD1. J lost 4 bases, V lost 4 bases, and 4 bases had no gene match. CDR1 and CDR2 (germline): SGHTA, FQGNSA. This CDR3 is 14 amino acids long. The CDR3 nucleotides read TGTGCCAGCAGCTCGGGACAGCCAAATCAGCCCCAGCATTTT. This translates into CASSSGQPNQPQHF.

The chain couples TRBV30 to TRBJ1-2, with a weak D call TRBD1 (6 bases). V was pared by 4 bases and J by 2 bases, with 14 bases between. The CDR3 sequence is 14 residues long. Looked up from germline, CDR1 is GTSNPN and CDR2 is SVGIG (reference sequence). CDR3 loop: CAWNLQGWNYGYTF. The CDR3 region has the DNA TGTGCCTGGAACCTACAGGGTTGGAACTATGGCTACACCTTC.

The chain carries TRBV5-1 and TRBJ2-5, with 9 bases identical to TRBD1. Germline V gene data show CDR1 as SGHRS and CDR2 as YFSETQ. This CDR3 spans 14 amino acids. J was trimmed by 3 bases and V by 2 bases; bases with no gene match: 2. DNA for the CDR3: TGCGCCAGCAGCTTCGGGACAGGGAAAGAGACCCAGTACTTC. Translation: CASSFGTGKETQYF.

The chain uses TRBV4-1 and TRBJ1-1, with D unresolved. CDR1 MGHRA and CDR2 YSYEKL come from the germline V gene. The CDR3 spans 13 residues. The ends were cut back, 8 bases at V and 4 bases at J, with 14 bases in the middle. The CDR3 DNA reads as TGCGCCAGCTCTCAGCCGTGGGGCACTGAAGCTTTCTTT. Its protein product is CASSQPWGTEAFF.

The genes are TRBV6-5 and TRBJ1-6; D call uncertain. V lost 6 bases and J 6 bases, leaving 15 bases between the germline ends. This CDR3 has 15 residues. Germline CDR1 is MNHEY and CDR2 is SVGAGI. CDR3 protein: CASRGGPRGNSPLHF. CDR3 bases: TGTGCCAGCAGGGGAGGGCCCCGGGGTAATTCACCCCTCCACTTT.

V usage is TRBV6-6 and J usage is TRBJ2-7; D is possibly TRBD1 or TRBD2 (5 bases each). Trimming cost V 1 base and J 2 bases, with 9 bases left between them. CDR1 is MNHNY and CDR2 is SVGAGI in the germline V gene (reference sequence). The CDR3 has 14 amino acids. The CDR3 coding sequence is TGTGCCAGCAGTTACTATGGGGGAGCCTACGAGCAGTACTTC. It encodes CASSYYGGAYEQYF.

This clone was counted a few times. The rearrangement links TRBV29-1 to TRBJ1-1; D gene uncertain. From germline, CDR1 is SQVTM and CDR2 ANQGSEA. V gave up 3 bases and J gave up 3 bases, with 8 bases separating them. There are 12 residues in the CDR3. CDR3 residues: CSVDQGYTEAFF. The CDR3 coding sequence is TGCAGCGTTGATCAAGGGTACACTGAAGCTTTCTTT.

The chain has TRBV5-1 and TRBJ1-1, with D possibly being TRBD1 (6 bases). Germline CDR1 reads SGHRS; CDR2 reads YFSETQ. Trimming took off 3 bases at V and 2 bases at J, with 14 bases between the two ends. The CDR3 length is 15 residues. CDR3 bases: TGCGCCAGCAGCTCGGACGGGACAACCAACACTGAAGCTTTCTTT. Protein product: CASSSDGTTNTEAFF.

The chain combines TRBV29-1 with TRBJ1-5; D remains ambiguous. The CDR3 loop spans 13 amino acids. The V end was cut by 7 bases, the J end by 0 bases, with 10 bases between. The V gene's germline CDR1 is SQVTM and CDR2 ANQGSEA. The CDR3, as DNA: TGCAGCGCCGTCTCGGGTAGCAATCAGCCCCAGCATTTT. It specifies CSAVSGSNQPQHF.

This clone was recorded only once. The chain links TRBV2 to TRBJ1-1; D ambiguous. V lost 5 bases and J lost 3, with 4 bases in between. The CDR3 runs 11 residues. Germline V lookup: CDR1 SNHLY, CDR2 FYNNEI. CDR3 bases: TGTGCCAGCAGTCGATACACTGAAGCTTTCTTT. This encodes CASSRYTEAFF.